This record concerns one T cell receptor beta chain sequence. The data belong to a study of control samples from healthy donors and cancer patients. Deletions cut 0 bases from V and 3 bases from J, with 15 bases between. The CDR3 spans 17 residues. Germline V gives CDR1 MNHEY, CDR2 SMNVEV (reference sequence). Generated by immunoSEQ multiplex PCR, the TCRdb table keeps only in-frame clones and is missing some. The sample lists approximately 140,000 clones; 85% to 95% were seen once. The J gene is TRBJ1-5, the V gene TRBV27, with a tentative D call TRBD1 (5 bases). The specimen was blood. The clonotype comes from a man aged 40-49 years in good health. The CDR3 reads CASSLSQPEGINQPQHF. CDR3 sequence (DNA): TGTGCCAGCAGTTTATCCCAGCCCGAGGGGATCAATCAGCCCCAGCATTTT.